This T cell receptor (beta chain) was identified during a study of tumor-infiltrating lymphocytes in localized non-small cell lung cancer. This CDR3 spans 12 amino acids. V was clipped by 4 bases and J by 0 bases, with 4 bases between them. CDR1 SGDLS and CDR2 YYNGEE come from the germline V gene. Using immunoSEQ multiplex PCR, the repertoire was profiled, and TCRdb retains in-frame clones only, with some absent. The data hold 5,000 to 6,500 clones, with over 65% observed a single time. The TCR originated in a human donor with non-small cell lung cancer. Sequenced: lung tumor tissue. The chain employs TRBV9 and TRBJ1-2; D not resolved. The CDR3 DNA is TGTGCCAGCAGCACCACTAACTATGGCTACACCTTC. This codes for CASSTTNYGYTF. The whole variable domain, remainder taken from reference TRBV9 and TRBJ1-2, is DSGVTQTPKHLITATGQRVTLRCSPRSGDLSVYWYQQSLDQGLQFLIQYYNGEERAKGNILERFSAQQFPDLHSELNLSSLELGDSALYFCASSTTNYGYTFGSGTRLTVV.